This T cell receptor beta chain emerged from a study of CXCR3-negative and CXCR3-positive naive CD8 T cells. Points from the study as a whole: A higher hydrophobicity marked the TRB CDR3s of CXCR3-positive naive cells versus CXCR3-negative naive cells.

5' RACE that incorporated UMI labels was used to prepare the TRB cDNA libraries. TCRdb re-called the 5' RACE reads; every CDR3 protein appears as one record, without DNA. The sample table includes 150,000 or so distinct CDR3 sequences. On this clonotype: What it binds is unknown.

The CDR3 is 14 amino acids. The germline V gene has CDR1 SNHLY and CDR2 FYNNEI. The chain employs TRBV2 and TRBJ2-7; TCRdb names TRBD1, which stays unverified in the absence of DNA. The origin of this receptor is a human donor in good health. Some clones in this sample may be carry-over from other donors' samples. Sequenced material: naive CXCR3+ CD8+ T cells from blood. Subset meaning: CD45RO-CCR7+CD27+CD95- naive CD8+ T cells expressing CXCR3 (TNR3+). The CDR3 spells CASSTGGARHEQYF.